A selection of T cell receptor beta chains follows, all from one sample in a study of blood T cell repertoires in COVID-19. Profiled with immunoSEQ multiplex PCR; TCRdb holds only in-frame clones, not every one. The sample shows 250,000 to 300,000 clones, 70% to 90% of them seen only once. Sample: peripheral blood. The source is a man aged 25 to 45 with active or convalescent COVID-19. CDR3s include the opening cysteine and the closing phenylalanine or tryptophan. Fields, in order: CDR3 protein, CDR3 DNA, J gene, V gene, clone size, D gene. The D gene is left open where the match is weak. Not all rows give a size; the values are once, few, many and, for expanded clones, a class.

cdr3_aa: CASKYEGPNTGELFF
cdr3_nt: TGTGCCAGCAAATACGAGGGCCCGAACACCGGGGAGCTGTTTTTT
j_call: TRBJ2-2
v_call: TRBV6-6
clone_size: NA
d_call: NA

cdr3_aa: CASSRGTGNSPLHF
cdr3_nt: TGTGCCAGCAGCCGGGGAACAGGGAATTCACCCCTCCACTTT
j_call: TRBJ1-6
v_call: TRBV14
clone_size: NA
d_call: NA

cdr3_aa: CASSLSGTGGPEAFF
cdr3_nt: TGTGCCAGCAGCCTCTCCGGGACAGGGGGCCCTGAAGCTTTCTTT
j_call: TRBJ1-1
v_call: TRBV7-2
clone_size: few
d_call: TRBD1

cdr3_aa: CASSPGQGNYEQYF
cdr3_nt: TGTGCCAGCTCACCTGGACAGGGGAACTACGAGCAGTACTTC
j_call: TRBJ2-7
v_call: TRBV18
clone_size: once
d_call: TRBD1

cdr3_aa: CASEAPNTGELFF
cdr3_nt: TGTGCTAGTGAAGCACCGAACACCGGGGAGCTGTTTTTT
j_call: TRBJ2-2
v_call: TRBV12-5
clone_size: NA
d_call: NA

cdr3_aa: CASSRGVFATGTGAGTEAFF
cdr3_nt: TGTGCCAGCAGCCGAGGGGTCTTCGCCACCGGGACAGGGGCGGGCACTGAAGCTTTCTTT
j_call: TRBJ1-1
v_call: TRBV7-8
clone_size: NA
d_call: TRBD1

cdr3_aa: CASGRGTGNGYTF
cdr3_nt: TGTGCCAGTGGCCGTGGGACAGGGAATGGCTACACCTTC
j_call: TRBJ1-2
v_call: TRBV12-3/TRBV12-4
clone_size: NA
d_call: TRBD1

cdr3_aa: CSVERQASDTQYF
cdr3_nt: TGCAGCGTTGAAAGACAGGCATCCGATACGCAGTATTTT
j_call: TRBJ2-3
v_call: TRBV29-1
clone_size: NA
d_call: NA

cdr3_aa: CASSSGGRPDEQYF
cdr3_nt: TGCGCCAGCAGCTCTGGAGGTAGGCCAGACGAGCAGTACTTC
j_call: TRBJ2-7
v_call: TRBV5-1
clone_size: NA
d_call: NA

cdr3_aa: CASSTPGLAGGQETQYF
cdr3_nt: TGTGCCAGCAGCACGCCGGGACTAGCGGGGGGCCAAGAGACCCAGTACTTC
j_call: TRBJ2-5
v_call: TRBV9
clone_size: NA
d_call: TRBD2

cdr3_aa: CASSSAGGQPQHF
cdr3_nt: TGTGCCAGCAGTTCAGCGGGAGGTCAGCCCCAGCATTTT
j_call: TRBJ1-5
v_call: TRBV27
clone_size: NA
d_call: NA

cdr3_aa: CATSRHHFTGDSYSNQPQHF
cdr3_nt: TGTGCCACCAGCAGACATCATTTCACAGGGGACAGTTATAGCAATCAGCCCCAGCATTTT
j_call: TRBJ1-5
v_call: TRBV15
clone_size: NA
d_call: TRBD1

cdr3_aa: CAWTTTGSYEQYF
cdr3_nt: TGTGCCTGGACCACCACGGGGTCCTACGAGCAGTACTTC
j_call: TRBJ2-7
v_call: TRBV30
clone_size: NA
d_call: NA

cdr3_aa: CASSLSTGWNQPQHF
cdr3_nt: TGTGCCAGCAGTTTATCAACAGGATGGAATCAGCCCCAGCATTTT
j_call: TRBJ1-5
v_call: TRBV27
clone_size: NA
d_call: NA

cdr3_aa: CASSSQGHEQYF
cdr3_nt: TGTGCCAGCAGTTCTCAGGGCCACGAGCAGTACTTC
j_call: TRBJ2-7
v_call: TRBV27
clone_size: NA
d_call: NA

cdr3_aa: CASSQGSRRALEPQHF
cdr3_nt: TGTGCCAGCAGCCAAGGATCGAGGAGGGCGCTTGAGCCCCAGCATTTT
j_call: TRBJ1-5
v_call: TRBV3-1/TRBV3-2
clone_size: NA
d_call: NA

cdr3_aa: CASSRLEGITEAFF
cdr3_nt: TGTGCCAGCAGCCGACTGGAGGGGATCACTGAAGCTTTCTTT
j_call: TRBJ1-1
v_call: TRBV9
clone_size: NA
d_call: NA

cdr3_aa: CASSYQETQYF
cdr3_nt: TGTGCCAGCAGTTATCAAGAGACCCAGTACTTC
j_call: TRBJ2-5
v_call: TRBV7-9
clone_size: once
d_call: NA

cdr3_aa: CASSPALAGGSDEQFF
cdr3_nt: TGTGCCAGCAGCCCGGCACTAGCGGGGGGGAGCGATGAGCAGTTCTTC
j_call: TRBJ2-1
v_call: TRBV7-9
clone_size: NA
d_call: TRBD2

cdr3_aa: CASSHGQVYGYTF
cdr3_nt: TGCGCCAGCAGCCACGGACAGGTGTATGGCTACACCTTC
j_call: TRBJ1-2
v_call: TRBV5-1
clone_size: NA
d_call: TRBD1

cdr3_aa: CSVDDRQGHGYTF
cdr3_nt: TGCAGCGTTGACGACAGACAAGGGCATGGCTACACCTTC
j_call: TRBJ1-2
v_call: TRBV29-1
clone_size: NA
d_call: NA

cdr3_aa: CASSIGEGNTEAFF
cdr3_nt: TGTGCCAGTAGTATCGGGGAGGGAAACACTGAAGCTTTCTTT
j_call: TRBJ1-1
v_call: TRBV19
clone_size: NA
d_call: NA

cdr3_aa: CASSQDLTRAQYF
cdr3_nt: TGTGCCAGCAGCCAAGATTTAACCCGGGCCCAGTACTTC
j_call: TRBJ2-5
v_call: TRBV3-1/TRBV3-2
clone_size: once
d_call: NA

cdr3_aa: CASSTPGLGSTDTQYF
cdr3_nt: TGTGCCAGCAGCACCCCGGGACTAGGGAGCACAGATACGCAGTATTTT
j_call: TRBJ2-3
v_call: TRBV5-6
clone_size: NA
d_call: TRBD2

cdr3_aa: CASSDVRQETQYF
cdr3_nt: TGTGCCAGCAGTGACGTCAGACAAGAGACCCAGTACTTC
j_call: TRBJ2-5
v_call: TRBV6-1
clone_size: NA
d_call: NA